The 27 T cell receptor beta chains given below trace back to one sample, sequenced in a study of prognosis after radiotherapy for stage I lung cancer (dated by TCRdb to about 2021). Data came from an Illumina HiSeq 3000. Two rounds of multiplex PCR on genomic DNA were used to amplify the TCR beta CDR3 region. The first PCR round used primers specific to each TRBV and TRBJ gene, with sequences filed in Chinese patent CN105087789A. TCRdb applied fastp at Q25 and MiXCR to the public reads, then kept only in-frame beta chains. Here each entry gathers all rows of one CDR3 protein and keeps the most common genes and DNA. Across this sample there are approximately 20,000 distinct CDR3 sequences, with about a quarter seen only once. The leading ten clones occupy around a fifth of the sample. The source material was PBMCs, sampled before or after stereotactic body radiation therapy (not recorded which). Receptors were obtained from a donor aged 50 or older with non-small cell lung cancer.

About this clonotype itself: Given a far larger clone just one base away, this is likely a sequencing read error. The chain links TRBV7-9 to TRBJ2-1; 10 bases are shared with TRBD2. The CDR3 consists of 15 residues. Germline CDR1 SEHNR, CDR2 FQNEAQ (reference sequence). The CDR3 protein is CVSSASGRGNNEQFF. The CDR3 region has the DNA TGTGTCAGCAGCGCTAGCGGGAGAGGCAACAATGAGCAGTTCTTC. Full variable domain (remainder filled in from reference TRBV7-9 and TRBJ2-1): DTGVSQNPRHKITKRGQNVTFRCDPISEHNRLYWYRQTLGQGPEFLTYFQNEAQLEKSRLLSDRFSAERPKGSFSTLEIQRTEQGDSAMYLCVSSASGRGNNEQFFGPGTRLTVL.

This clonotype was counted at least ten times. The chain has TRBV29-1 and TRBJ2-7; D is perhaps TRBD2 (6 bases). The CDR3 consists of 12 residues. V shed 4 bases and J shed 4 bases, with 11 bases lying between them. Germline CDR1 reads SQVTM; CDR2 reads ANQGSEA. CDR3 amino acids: CSVVRGEYEQYF. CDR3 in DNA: TGCAGCGTTGTGCGCGGGGAATACGAGCAGTACTTC.

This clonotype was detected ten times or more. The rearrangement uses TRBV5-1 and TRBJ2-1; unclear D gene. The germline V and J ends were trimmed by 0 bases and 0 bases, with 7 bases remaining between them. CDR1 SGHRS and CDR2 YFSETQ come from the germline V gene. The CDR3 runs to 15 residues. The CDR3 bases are TGCGCCAGCAGCTTGGCCTTGAGCTCCTACAATGAGCAGTTCTTC. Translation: CASSLALSSYNEQFF.

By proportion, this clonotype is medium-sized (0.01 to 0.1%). The CDR3 coding sequence is TGTGCCAGCAGTGACTCTAGCGGCTCTGGGGCCAACGTCCTGACTTTC. Amino acid sequence: CASSDSSGSGANVLTF. The rearrangement joins TRBV6-4 to TRBJ2-6; D perhaps matches TRBD2 (6 bases). Trimming took off 0 bases at V and 0 bases at J, with 6 bases between the two ends. Germline lookup yields CDR1 MRHNA and CDR2 SNTAGT. CDR3 size: 16 residues.

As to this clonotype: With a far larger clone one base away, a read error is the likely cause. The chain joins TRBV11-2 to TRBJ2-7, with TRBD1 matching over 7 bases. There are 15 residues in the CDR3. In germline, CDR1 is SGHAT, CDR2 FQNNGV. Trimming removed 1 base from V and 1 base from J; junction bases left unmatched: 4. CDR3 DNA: TGTGCCAGCAGCTTAGTGGGGACAGCATCCTACGAGCAGTACTTC. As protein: CASSLVGTASYEQYF.

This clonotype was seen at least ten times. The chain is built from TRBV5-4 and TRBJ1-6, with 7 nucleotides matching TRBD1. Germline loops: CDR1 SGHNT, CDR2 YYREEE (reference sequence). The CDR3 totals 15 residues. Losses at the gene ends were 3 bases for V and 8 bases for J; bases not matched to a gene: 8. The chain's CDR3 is CASSWEQGGYSPLHF. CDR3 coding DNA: TGTGCCAGCAGCTGGGAGCAGGGGGGTTATTCACCCCTCCACTTT.

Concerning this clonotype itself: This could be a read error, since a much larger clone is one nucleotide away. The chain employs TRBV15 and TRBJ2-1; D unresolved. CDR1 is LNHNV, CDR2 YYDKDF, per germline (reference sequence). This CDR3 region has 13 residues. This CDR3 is CATQGPSYSEQFF. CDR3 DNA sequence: TGTGCCACCCAAGGGCCTTCCTACAGTGAGCAGTTCTTC. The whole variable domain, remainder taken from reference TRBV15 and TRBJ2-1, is DAMVIQNPRYQVTQFGKPVTLSCSQTLNHNVMYWYQQKSSQAPKLLFHYYDKDFNNEADTPDNFQSRRPNTSFCFLDIRSPGLGDTAMYLCATQGPSYSEQFFGPGTRLTVL.

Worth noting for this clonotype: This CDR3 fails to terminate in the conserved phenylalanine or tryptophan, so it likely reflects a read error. The CDR3 DNA sequence: TGTGCCAGCGGCCCACAAGTGACAGGTTCCTATGGCTACACCCTC. It is translated as CASGPQVTGSYGYTL. The chain combines TRBV12-3 or TRBV12-4 with TRBJ1-2, with D possibly being TRBD1 (6 bases). The CDR3 covers 15 residues. Trimming pared 8 bases from V and 4 bases from J, leaving 20 bases between.

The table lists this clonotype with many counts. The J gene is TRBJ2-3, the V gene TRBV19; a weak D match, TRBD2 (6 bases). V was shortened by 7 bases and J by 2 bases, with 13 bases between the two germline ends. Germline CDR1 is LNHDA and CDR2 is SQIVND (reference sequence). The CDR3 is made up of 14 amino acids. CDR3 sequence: CASNGGLYTDTQYF. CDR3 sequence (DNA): TGTGCCAGTAACGGGGGACTGTACACAGATACGCAGTATTTT.

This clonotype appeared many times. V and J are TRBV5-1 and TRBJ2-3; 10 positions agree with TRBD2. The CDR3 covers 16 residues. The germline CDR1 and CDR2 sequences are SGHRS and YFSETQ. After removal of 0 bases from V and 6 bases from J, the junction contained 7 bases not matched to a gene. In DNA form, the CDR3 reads TGCGCCAGCAGCTTGGAGTCTAGCGGGAGCTTTGATACGCAGTATTTT. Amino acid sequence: CASSLESSGSFDTQYF.

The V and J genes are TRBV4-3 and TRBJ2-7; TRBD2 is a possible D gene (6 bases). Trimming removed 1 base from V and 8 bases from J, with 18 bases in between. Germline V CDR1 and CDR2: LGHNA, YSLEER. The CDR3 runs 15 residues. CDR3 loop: CASSQVHRGWYQQYF. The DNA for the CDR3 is TGCGCCAGCAGCCAAGTTCACCGGGGGTGGTACCAGCAGTACTTC.

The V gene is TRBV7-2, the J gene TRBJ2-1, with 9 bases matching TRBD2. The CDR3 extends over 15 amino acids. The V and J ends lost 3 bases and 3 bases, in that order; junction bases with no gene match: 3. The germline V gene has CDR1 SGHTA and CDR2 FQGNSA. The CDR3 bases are TGTGCCAGCAGCTTGATAGCGGGAGTCTACAATGAGCAGTTCTTC. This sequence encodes CASSLIAGVYNEQFF.

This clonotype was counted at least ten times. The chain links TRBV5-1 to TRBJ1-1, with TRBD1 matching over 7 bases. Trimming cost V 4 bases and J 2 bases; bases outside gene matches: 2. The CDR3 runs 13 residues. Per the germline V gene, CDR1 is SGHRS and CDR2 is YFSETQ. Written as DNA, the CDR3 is TGCGCCAGCAGCGGGGACAGAAACACTGAAGCTTTCTTT. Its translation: CASSGDRNTEAFF.

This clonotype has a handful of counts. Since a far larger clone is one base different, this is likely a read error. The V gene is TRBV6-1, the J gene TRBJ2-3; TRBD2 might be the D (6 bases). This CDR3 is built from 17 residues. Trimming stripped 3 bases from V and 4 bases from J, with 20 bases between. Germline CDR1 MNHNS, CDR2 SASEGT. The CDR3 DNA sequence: TGTGCCAGCAGTGACACCCCGGAGGGAGGTGGCGCAGATACGCAGTATTTT. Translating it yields CASSDTPEGGGADTQYF.

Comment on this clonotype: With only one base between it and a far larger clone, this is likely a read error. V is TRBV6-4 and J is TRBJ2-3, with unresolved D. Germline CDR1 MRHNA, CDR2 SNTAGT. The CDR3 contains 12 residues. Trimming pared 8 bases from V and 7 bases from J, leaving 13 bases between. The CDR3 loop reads CASGPWFHTQYF. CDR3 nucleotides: TGTGCCAGCGGGCCATGGTTTCATACGCAGTATTTT.

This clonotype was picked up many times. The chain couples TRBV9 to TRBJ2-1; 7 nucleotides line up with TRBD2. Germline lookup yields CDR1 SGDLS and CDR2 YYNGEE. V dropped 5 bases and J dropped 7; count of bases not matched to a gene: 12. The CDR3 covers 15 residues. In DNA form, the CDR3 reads TGTGCCAGCAGTCTTTGGGGGAGGGGTGAGAATGAGCAGTTCTTC. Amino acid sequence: CASSLWGRGENEQFF.

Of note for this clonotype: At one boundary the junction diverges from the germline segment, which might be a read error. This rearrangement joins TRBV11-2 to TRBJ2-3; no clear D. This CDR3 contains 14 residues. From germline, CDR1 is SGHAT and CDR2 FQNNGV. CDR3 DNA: TGTGCCATCAGCATAGTGGGGTCCACAGATACGCAGTATTTT. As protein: CAISIVGSTDTQYF.

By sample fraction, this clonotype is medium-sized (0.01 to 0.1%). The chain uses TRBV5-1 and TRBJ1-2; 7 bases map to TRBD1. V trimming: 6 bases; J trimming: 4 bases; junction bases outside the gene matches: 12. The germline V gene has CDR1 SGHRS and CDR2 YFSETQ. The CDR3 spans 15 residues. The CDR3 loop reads CASTPRAEGAYGYTF. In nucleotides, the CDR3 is TGCGCCAGCACTCCTCGTGCCGAGGGGGCCTATGGCTACACCTTC.

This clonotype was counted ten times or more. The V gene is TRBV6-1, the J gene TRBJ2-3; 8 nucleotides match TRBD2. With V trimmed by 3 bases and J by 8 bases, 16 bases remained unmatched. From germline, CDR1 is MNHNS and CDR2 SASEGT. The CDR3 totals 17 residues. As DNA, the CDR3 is TGTGCCAGCAGTGACGGGGGTCTAGCGGGTAGCCACGGTACGCAGTATTTT. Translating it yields CASSDGGLAGSHGTQYF.

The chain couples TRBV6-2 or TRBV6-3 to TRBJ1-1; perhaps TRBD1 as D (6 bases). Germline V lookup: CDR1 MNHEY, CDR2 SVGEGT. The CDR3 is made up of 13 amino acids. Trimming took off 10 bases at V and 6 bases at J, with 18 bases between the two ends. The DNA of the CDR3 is TGTGCCATTCCAACGGGGGGCCGGGCTGAAGCTTTCTTT. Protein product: CAIPTGGRAEAFF.

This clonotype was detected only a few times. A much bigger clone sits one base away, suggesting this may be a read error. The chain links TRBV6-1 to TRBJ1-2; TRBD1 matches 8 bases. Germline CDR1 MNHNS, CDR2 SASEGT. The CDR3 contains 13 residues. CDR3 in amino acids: CASKSGGSSGYAF. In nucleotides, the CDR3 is TGTGCCAGCAAGTCAGGGGGCTCCTCTGGCTACGCCTTC.

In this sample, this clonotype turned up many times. CDR3 nucleotide sequence: TGTGCCAGCCGCCCCGGGGGGAATGAGGCAGATACGCAGTATTTT. This sequence encodes CASRPGGNEADTQYF. The chain combines TRBV19 with TRBJ2-3, with 7 bases aligning to TRBD2. Germline loops: CDR1 LNHDA, CDR2 SQIVND (reference sequence). V lost 9 bases to trimming and J lost 4 bases; unmatched junction nucleotides: 13. The CDR3 runs to 15 residues.

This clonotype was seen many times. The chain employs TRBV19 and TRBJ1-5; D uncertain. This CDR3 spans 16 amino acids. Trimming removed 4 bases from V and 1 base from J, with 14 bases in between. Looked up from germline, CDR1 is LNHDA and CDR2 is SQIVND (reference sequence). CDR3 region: CASSSVSGKSNQPQHF. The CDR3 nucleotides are TGTGCCAGTAGTAGTGTTTCGGGCAAGAGCAATCAGCCCCAGCATTTT.

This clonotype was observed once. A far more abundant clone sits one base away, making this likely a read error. CDR3 nucleotide sequence: TGCAGTGCTAGAAAACCCGCGACCTCCTACAATGAGCAGTACTTC. This sequence encodes CSARKPATSYNEQYF. J is TRBJ2-7 and V is TRBV20-1; D unresolved. V lost 2 bases and J 7 bases, leaving 21 bases between the germline ends. The length of the CDR3 is 15 residues. Germline CDR1 and CDR2: DFQATT and SNEGSKA (reference sequence).

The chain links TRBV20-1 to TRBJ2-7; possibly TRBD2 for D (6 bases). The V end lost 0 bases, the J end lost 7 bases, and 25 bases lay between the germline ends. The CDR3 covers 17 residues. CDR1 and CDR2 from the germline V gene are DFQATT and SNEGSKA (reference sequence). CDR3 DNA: TGCAGTGCTAGAGACCTCGAATTGTGGGGGGAGACCAAAGAGCAGTACTTC. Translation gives CSARDLELWGETKEQYF.

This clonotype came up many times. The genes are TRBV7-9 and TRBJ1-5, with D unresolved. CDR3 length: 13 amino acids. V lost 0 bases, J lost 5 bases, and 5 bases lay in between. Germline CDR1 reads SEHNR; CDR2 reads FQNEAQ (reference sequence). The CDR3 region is CASSLADYQPQHF. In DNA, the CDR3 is TGTGCCAGCAGCTTAGCAGACTATCAGCCCCAGCATTTT.

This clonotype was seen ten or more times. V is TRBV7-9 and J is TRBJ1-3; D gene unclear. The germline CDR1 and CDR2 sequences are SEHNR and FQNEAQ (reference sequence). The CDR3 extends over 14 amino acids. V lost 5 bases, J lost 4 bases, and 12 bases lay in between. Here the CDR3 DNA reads TGTGCCAGCAGCCATTCCTCTTTGGGAAACACCATATATTTT. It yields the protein CASSHSSLGNTIYF.